This paragraph reports one T cell receptor beta chain. These data are taken from a study of T cell responses to AZD1222 COVID-19 vaccine. Sequencing was performed with immunoSEQ multiplex PCR; in TCRdb, only in-frame clones are kept and a portion is missing. The top ten clones hold over 8% of a sample with some 150,000 clones, about 90% of them seen once. V lost 3 bases and J lost 4, with 10 bases in between. Germline loops: CDR1 SGHKS, CDR2 YYEKEE (reference sequence). CDR3 size: 13 residues. This sample comprised peripheral blood, obtained 28 days after the second AZD1222 dose. The clonotype was recovered from an adult who received the AZD1222 COVID-19 vaccine. This rearrangement joins TRBV5-5 to TRBJ1-1; tentative D call: TRBD1 (5 bases). The CDR3, as DNA: TGTGCCAGCAGCTCCGGAGGGGCCACTGAAGCTTTCTTT. Amino acid sequence: CASSSGGATEAFF.